What follows are 26 T cell receptor beta chains derived from one specimen sequenced in a study of Graves' ophthalmopathy and Graves' hyperthyroidism. Amplification targeted the TCR beta CDR3 regions, with RNA transcripts as the source material. In the first round, RT-PCR was carried out with HTBI primers, and a multiplex PCR formed the second round. TCRdb fed the multiplex PCR reads into MiXCR, producing one record per CDR3 protein. The sample lists a few hundred thousand distinct CDR3 sequences; less than 20% were seen once. Sequencing was carried out using peripheral blood. Every receptor here comes from a woman aged 18 to 35 with stable Graves' hyperthyroidism.

Remarks on this clonotype: Given a much more abundant clone one base away, this may be a read error. This sequence joins TRBV2 and TRBJ1-2; the D is unclear. Trimming left V 5 bases short and J 4 bases short, with 8 bases between. From germline, CDR1 is SNHLY and CDR2 FYNNEI. CDR3 length: 12 residues. This CDR3 is CASSREGYGYTF. As DNA, the CDR3 is TGTGCCAGCAGTCGGGAGGGCTATGGCTACACCTTC.

This clonotype was picked up many times. CDR3 residues: CASIEAGAETNTEAFF. In DNA, the CDR3 is TGTGCCAGCATAGAGGCAGGGGCTGAGACGAACACTGAAGCTTTCTTT. J is TRBJ1-1 and V is TRBV12-3 or TRBV12-4; D might be TRBD1 (6 bases). There are 16 residues in the CDR3. Trimming stripped 7 bases from V and 1 base from J, with 19 bases between.

This clonotype came up many times. V gene TRBV20-1 combines with J gene TRBJ1-1, with D unclear. V was pared by 1 base and J by 8 bases, with 17 bases between. Germline V gene data show CDR1 as DFQATT and CDR2 as SNEGSKA (reference sequence). The CDR3 totals 14 residues. DNA for the CDR3: TGCAGTGCTAGAGCCTACCCCCAGGCTCTGGAAGCTTTCTTT. Its translation: CSARAYPQALEAFF.

Many counts were recorded for this clonotype. The chain combines TRBV12-3 or TRBV12-4 with TRBJ1-2, with D possibly being TRBD1 (5 bases). CDR3 size: 13 residues. V lost 2 bases to trimming and J lost 5 bases, with 9 bases between them. CDR3 DNA: TGTGCCAGCAGTTTATTAGGGGAGTATGGCTACACCTTC. Its translation is CASSLLGEYGYTF.

This clonotype was detected only a few times. The V call is TRBV3-1, the J call TRBJ1-2; no firm D call. CDR1 LGHDT and CDR2 YNNKEL come from the germline V gene (reference sequence). The V and J ends lost 2 bases and 2 bases respectively, with 12 bases between them. The CDR3 totals 15 residues. The CDR3 spells CASSQMRGRNYGYTF. The DNA of the CDR3 is TGTGCCAGCAGCCAAATGCGGGGTAGAAACTATGGCTACACCTTC. Combining the CDR3 with reference TRBV3-1 and TRBJ1-2 gives the whole variable domain DTAVSQTPKYLVTQMGNDKSIKCEQNLGHDTMYWYKQDSKKFLKIMFSYNNKELIINETVPNRFSPKSPDKAHLNLHINSLELGDSAVYFCASSQMRGRNYGYTFGSGTRLTVV.

In its sample, this clonotype was seen many times. The genes are TRBV19 and TRBJ1-2; D uncertain. CDR3 size: 16 residues. Germline V gives CDR1 LNHDA, CDR2 SQIVND (reference sequence). The V end was cut by 4 bases, the J end by 8 bases, with 23 bases between. CDR3 amino acids: CASSTTTLRLLGGYTF. The CDR3 coding sequence is TGTGCCAGTAGTACTACCACCCTGCGCCTTCTTGGGGGCTACACCTTC.

This clonotype was recorded many times. This sequence joins TRBV6-2 or TRBV6-3 and TRBJ2-7; D call uncertain. This CDR3 is 13 amino acids long. V was pared by 6 bases and J by 1 base, with 10 bases between. Germline V CDR1 and CDR2: MNHEY, SVGEGT. The CDR3 is CASRAAGSYEQYF. The CDR3 DNA reads TGTGCCAGCAGGGCCGCTGGATCCTACGAGCAGTACTTC.

The chain is built from TRBV3-1 and TRBJ1-1, with D hard to call. CDR1 and CDR2 (germline): LGHDT, YNNKEL (reference sequence). The CDR3 is made up of 11 amino acids. Trimming pared 6 bases from V and 8 bases from J, leaving 10 bases between. The CDR3, as DNA: TGTGCCAGCAGTTTAAAGTCCGAAGCTTTCTTT. Its protein product is CASSLKSEAFF.

This clonotype was seen at least ten times. The rearrangement links TRBV12-3 or TRBV12-4 to TRBJ1-1; no reliable D call. The CDR3 sequence is 12 residues long. With 2 bases removed from V and 8 bases from J, the gap between germline ends came to 9 bases. The CDR3 DNA sequence: TGTGCCAGCAGTTTACAGTTTAACGAAGCTTTCTTT. It is translated as CASSLQFNEAFF.

This clonotype was seen at least ten times. The chain carries TRBV7-2 and TRBJ1-2, with D unresolved. The CDR3 covers 14 residues. Germline V gene sequence: CDR1 SGHTA, CDR2 FQGNSA. Trimming removed 1 base at V and 6 bases at J, with 12 bases between. Here the CDR3 DNA reads TGTGCCAGCAGCTTAGTGACGGACCTCGATGGCTACACCTTC. Translated, it gives CASSLVTDLDGYTF.

This clonotype was recorded at least ten times. The chain combines TRBV6-1 with TRBJ1-2; maybe TRBD1 (5 bases). Germline-derived CDR1 and CDR2 are MNHNS and SASEGT. This CDR3 comprises 12 residues. Deletions cut 4 bases from V and 4 bases from J, with 7 bases between. The CDR3 sequence: CASSGQFYGYTF. DNA for the CDR3: TGTGCCAGCAGTGGACAGTTCTATGGCTACACCTTC.

In the case of this clonotype: A single base separates this from a much larger clone, so it may be a read error. The chain links TRBV7-8 to TRBJ2-5; 9 bases agree with TRBD2. The germline gives CDR1 SGHVS, CDR2 FQNEAQ. The CDR3 loop spans 15 amino acids. Here the CDR3 reads CASSIAGAREETRYF. CDR3 coding DNA: TGTGCCAGCAGCATAGCGGGGGCGAGGGAAGAGACCCGGTACTTC. The whole variable domain, remainder taken from reference TRBV7-8 and TRBJ2-5, is GAGVSQSPRYKVAKRGQDVALRCDPISGHVSLFWYQQALGQGPEFLTYFQNEAQLDKSGLPSDRFFAERPEGSVSTLKIQRTQQEDSAVYLCASSIAGAREETRYFGPGTRLLVL.

This clonotype has at least ten counts. The chain joins TRBV12-3 or TRBV12-4 to TRBJ1-1, with 9 bases aligning to TRBD1. CDR3 length equals 15 residues. J gave up 4 bases and V 6 bases, and 9 bases lay outside the gene matches. The CDR3 bases are TGTGCCAGCAGAAAGGGACAGGGTATGAGCACTGAAGCTTTCTTT. Translation: CASRKGQGMSTEAFF.

The chain joins TRBV7-2 to TRBJ1-5; 9 bases agree with TRBD1. V trimming: 5 bases; J trimming: 9 bases; junction bases outside the gene matches: 8. Germline assignment: CDR1 SGHTA and CDR2 FQGNSA. The length of the CDR3 is 14 residues. The CDR3 here is CASSLDRGVRPQHF. The CDR3 DNA follows: TGTGCCAGCAGCCTAGACAGGGGGGTAAGGCCCCAGCATTTT.

This clonotype has at least ten counts. The J gene is TRBJ2-7, the V gene TRBV6-5; 8 nucleotides agree with TRBD1. Germline trimming cut 6 bases from V and 0 bases from J; bases unmatched to any gene: 4. CDR1 is MNHEY and CDR2 is SVGAGI in the germline V gene. The CDR3 loop spans 14 amino acids. The CDR3: CASRRTGSSYEQYF. CDR3 coding DNA: TGTGCCAGCAGACGGACAGGGAGCTCCTACGAGCAGTACTTC.

The J gene is TRBJ1-1, the V gene TRBV18, with D tentatively TRBD1 (5 bases). V was cut by 4 bases and J by 4 bases, with 16 bases left in between. This CDR3 region has 15 residues. From germline, CDR1 is KGHSH and CDR2 LQKENI. The CDR3 DNA reads as TGTGCCAGCTCACTACCGACCGGGGGAGGCACTGAAGCTTTCTTT. This encodes CASSLPTGGGTEAFF. The entire variable domain, with the rest obtained from reference TRBV18 and TRBJ1-1, is as follows: NAGVMQNPRHLVRRRGQEARLRCSPMKGHSHVYWYRQLPEEGLKFMVYLQKENIIDESGMPKERFSAEFPKEGPSILRIQQVVRGDSAAYFCASSLPTGGGTEAFFGQGTRLTVV.

This clonotype has a count of ten or more. This chain joins TRBV27 and TRBJ2-5; weak D call: TRBD2 (5 bases). V shed 3 bases and J shed 4 bases, with 12 bases lying between them. This CDR3 contains 14 residues. Germline-derived CDR1 and CDR2 are MNHEY and SMNVEV (reference sequence). The CDR3: CASSLRGWGETQYF. In nucleotides, the CDR3 is TGTGCCAGCAGTTTGAGAGGGTGGGGAGAGACCCAGTACTTC.

This clonotype appeared many times. V and J are TRBV6-4 and TRBJ2-7, with 10 bases identical to TRBD1. This CDR3 contains 18 residues. V lost 4 bases, J lost 3 bases, and 15 bases stayed unmatched. CDR1 and CDR2 (germline): MRHNA, SNTAGT. CDR3 nucleotide sequence: TGTGCCAGCAGTGTCTCCGGGACAGGGGAATTCCCCTTCTACGAGCAGTACTTC. Protein: CASSVSGTGEFPFYEQYF.

Worth noting for this clonotype: This sequence may be a read error, since a much larger clone differs from it by one base. This chain links TRBV7-6 with TRBJ2-1; D might be TRBD1 (6 bases). CDR1 and CDR2 (germline): SGHVS, FNYEAQ. V gave up 5 bases and J gave up 10 bases, with 9 bases separating them. The CDR3 consists of 11 residues. In DNA, the CDR3 is TGTGCCAGCAGCACTGGGACAGAGCAGTTCTTC. Encoded protein: CASSTGTEQFF.

This clonotype was picked up many times. The chain uses TRBV12-3 or TRBV12-4 and TRBJ2-2; D call uncertain. This CDR3 contains 15 residues. V dropped 3 bases and J dropped 4 bases, with 12 bases sitting between them. CDR3 nucleotide sequence: TGTGCCAGCAGTTTCGGAGATTTGGGCACCGGGGAGCTGTTTTTT. Translating it yields CASSFGDLGTGELFF.

This clonotype was counted many times. The rearrangement links TRBV19 to TRBJ2-7; TRBD2 aligns across 14 bases. Trimming removed 2 bases from V and 5 bases from J; junction bases left unmatched: 2. Germline CDR1 reads LNHDA; CDR2 reads SQIVND (reference sequence). CDR3 size: 15 residues. Written as DNA, the CDR3 is TGTGCCAGTAGTATACCGGGACTAGCGGGGGACGAGCAGTACTTC. Translated, it gives CASSIPGLAGDEQYF. Filled out from reference TRBV19 and TRBJ2-7, the complete variable domain reads DGGITQSPKYLFRKEGQNVTLSCEQNLNHDAMYWYRQDPGQGLRLIYYSQIVNDFQKGDIAEGYSVSREKKESFPLTVTSAQKNPTAFYLCASSIPGLAGDEQYFGPGTRLTVT.

The sample holds a few counts of this clonotype. The CDR3 sequence is CSVGRTGVGYTF. In DNA, the CDR3 is TGCAGCGTTGGGCGGACAGGGGTGGGCTACACCTTC. J is TRBJ1-2 and V is TRBV29-1; 9 nucleotides align to TRBD1. With 4 bases clipped from V and 8 bases from J, the junction kept 5 bases outside the gene matches. Germline values: CDR1 SQVTM, CDR2 ANQGSEA. This CDR3 has 12 residues.

This chain links TRBV3-1 with TRBJ1-2, with D unclear. V lost 0 bases and J 4 bases, leaving 18 bases between the germline ends. The CDR3 has 17 residues. Germline assignment: CDR1 LGHDT and CDR2 YNNKEL (reference sequence). The CDR3 nucleotides read TGTGCCAGCAGCCAAGAGTGTGGAGCCTCACCAGCCTATGGCTACACCTTC. Residues: CASSQECGASPAYGYTF.

Ten or more counts support this clonotype. The rearrangement links TRBV6-5 to TRBJ1-1, with D unclear. The CDR3 runs to 13 residues. Germline CDR1 reads MNHEY; CDR2 reads SVGAGI. Trimming stripped 2 bases from V and 2 bases from J, with 6 bases between. Written as DNA, the CDR3 is TGTGCCAGCAGTTACGTCTACAACACTGAAGCTTTCTTT. Translation: CASSYVYNTEAFF.

The chain joins TRBV4-1 to TRBJ2-2, with 9 bases matching TRBD2. V was clipped by 3 bases and J by 9 bases; unmatched bases: 5. CDR3 length: 14 amino acids. Germline-derived CDR1 and CDR2 are MGHRA and YSYEKL. The CDR3 reads CASSHSSSGRELFF. In DNA form, the CDR3 reads TGCGCCAGCAGCCATTCCTCTAGCGGGAGGGAGCTGTTTTTT.

This clonotype was seen repeatedly, ten times or more. The chain is built from TRBV6-1 and TRBJ2-7; weak D call: TRBD2 (7 bases). CDR3 length: 14 residues. Germline loops: CDR1 MNHNS, CDR2 SASEGT. The V and J ends lost 7 bases and 4 bases respectively, with 17 bases between them. The CDR3 protein is CASNLVGGRYEQYF. The DNA for the CDR3 is TGTGCCAGCAATCTAGTGGGGGGGCGGTACGAGCAGTACTTC.